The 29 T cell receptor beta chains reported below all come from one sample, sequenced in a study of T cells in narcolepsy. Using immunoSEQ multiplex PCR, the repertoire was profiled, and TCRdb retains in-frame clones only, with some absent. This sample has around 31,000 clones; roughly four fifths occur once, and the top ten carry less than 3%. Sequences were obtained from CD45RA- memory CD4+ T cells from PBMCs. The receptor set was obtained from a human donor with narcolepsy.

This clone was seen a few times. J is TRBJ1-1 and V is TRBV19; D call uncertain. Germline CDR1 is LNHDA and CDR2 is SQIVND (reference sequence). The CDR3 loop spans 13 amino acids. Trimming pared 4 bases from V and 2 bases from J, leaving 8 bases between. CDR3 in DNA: TGTGCCAGTAGTACGTCCAGAAACACTGAAGCTTTCTTT. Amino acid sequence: CASSTSRNTEAFF.

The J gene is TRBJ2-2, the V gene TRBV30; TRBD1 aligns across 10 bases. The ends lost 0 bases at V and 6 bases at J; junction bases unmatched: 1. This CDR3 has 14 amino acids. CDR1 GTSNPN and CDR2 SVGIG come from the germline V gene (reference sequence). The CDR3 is CAWSVGQGAGELFF. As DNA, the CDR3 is TGTGCCTGGAGTGTAGGACAGGGGGCCGGGGAGCTGTTTTTT. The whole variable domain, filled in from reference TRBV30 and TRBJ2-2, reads SQTIHQWPATLVQPVGSPLSLECTVEGTSNPNLYWYRQAAGRGLQLLFYSVGIGQISSEVPQNLSASRPQDRQFILSSKKLLLSDSGFYLCAWSVGQGAGELFFGEGSRLTVL.

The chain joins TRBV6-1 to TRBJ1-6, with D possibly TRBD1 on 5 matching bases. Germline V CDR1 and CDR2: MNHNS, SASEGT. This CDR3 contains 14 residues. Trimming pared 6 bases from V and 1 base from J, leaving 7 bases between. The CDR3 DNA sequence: TGTGCCAGCAGGGGGGATTCCTATAATTCACCCCTCCACTTT. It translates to CASRGDSYNSPLHF.

The CDR3 sequence is CASKEGVAAYEQYF. CDR3 coding DNA: TGCGCCAGCAAAGAGGGGGTAGCGGCCTACGAGCAGTACTTC. V and J are TRBV5-1 and TRBJ2-7; D may correspond to TRBD1 or TRBD2 (6 bases each). Trimming left V 6 bases short and J 2 bases short, with 15 bases between. Germline CDR1 and CDR2: SGHRS and YFSETQ. The CDR3 is 14 amino acids.

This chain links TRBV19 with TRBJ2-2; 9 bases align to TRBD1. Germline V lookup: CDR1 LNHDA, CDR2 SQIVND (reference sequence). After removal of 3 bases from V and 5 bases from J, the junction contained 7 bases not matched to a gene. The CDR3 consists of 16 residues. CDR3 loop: CASSILTGQGTGELFF. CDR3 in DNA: TGTGCCAGTAGTATCCTAACGGGACAGGGAACCGGGGAGCTGTTTTTT.

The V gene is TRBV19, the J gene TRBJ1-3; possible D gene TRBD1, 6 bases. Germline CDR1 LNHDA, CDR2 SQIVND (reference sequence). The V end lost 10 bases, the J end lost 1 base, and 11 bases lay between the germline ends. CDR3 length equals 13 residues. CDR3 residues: CATTQGSGNTIYF. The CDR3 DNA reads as TGTGCCACCACACAGGGTTCTGGAAACACCATATATTTT.

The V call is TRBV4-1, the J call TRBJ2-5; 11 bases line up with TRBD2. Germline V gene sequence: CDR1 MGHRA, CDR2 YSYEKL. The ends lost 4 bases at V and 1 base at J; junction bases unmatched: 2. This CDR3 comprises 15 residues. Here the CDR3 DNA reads TGCGCCAGCAGCCGACTAGCGGGGACCCAAGAGACCCAGTACTTC. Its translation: CASSRLAGTQETQYF.

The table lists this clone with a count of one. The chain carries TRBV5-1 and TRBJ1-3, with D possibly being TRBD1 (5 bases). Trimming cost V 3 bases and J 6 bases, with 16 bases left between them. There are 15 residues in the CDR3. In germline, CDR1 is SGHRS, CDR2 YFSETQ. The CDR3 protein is CASSSGPHRENTIYF. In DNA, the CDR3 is TGCGCCAGCAGCTCAGGGCCCCACCGAGAAAACACCATATATTTT.

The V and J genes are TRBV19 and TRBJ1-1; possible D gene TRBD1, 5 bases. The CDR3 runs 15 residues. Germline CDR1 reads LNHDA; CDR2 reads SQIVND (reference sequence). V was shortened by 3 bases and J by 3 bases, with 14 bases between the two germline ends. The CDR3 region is CASSIPAGKHTEAFF. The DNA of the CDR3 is TGTGCCAGTAGTATCCCGGCAGGGAAGCACACTGAAGCTTTCTTT. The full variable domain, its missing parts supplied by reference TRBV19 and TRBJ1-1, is DGGITQSPKYLFRKEGQNVTLSCEQNLNHDAMYWYRQDPGQGLRLIYYSQIVNDFQKGDIAEGYSVSREKKESFPLTVTSAQKNPTAFYLCASSIPAGKHTEAFFGQGTRLTVV.

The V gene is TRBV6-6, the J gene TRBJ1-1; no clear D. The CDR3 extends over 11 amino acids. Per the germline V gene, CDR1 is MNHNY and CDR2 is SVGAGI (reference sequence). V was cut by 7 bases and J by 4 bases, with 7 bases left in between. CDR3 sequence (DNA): TGTGCCAGCACGGAAACCACTGAAGCTTTCTTT. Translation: CASTETTEAFF.

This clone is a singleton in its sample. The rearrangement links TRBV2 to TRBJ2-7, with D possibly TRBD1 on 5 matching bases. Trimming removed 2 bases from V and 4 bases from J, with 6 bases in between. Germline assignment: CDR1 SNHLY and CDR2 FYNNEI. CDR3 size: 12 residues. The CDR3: CASSENRYEQYF. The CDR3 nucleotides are TGTGCCAGCAGTGAAAACAGGTACGAGCAGTACTTC.

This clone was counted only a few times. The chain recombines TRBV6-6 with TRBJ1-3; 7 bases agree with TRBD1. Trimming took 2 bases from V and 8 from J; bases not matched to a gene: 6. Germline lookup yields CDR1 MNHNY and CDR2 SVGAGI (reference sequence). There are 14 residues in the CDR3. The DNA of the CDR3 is TGTGCCAGCAGTTACGGGCAGGGGGGGGACACCATATATTTT. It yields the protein CASSYGQGGDTIYF.

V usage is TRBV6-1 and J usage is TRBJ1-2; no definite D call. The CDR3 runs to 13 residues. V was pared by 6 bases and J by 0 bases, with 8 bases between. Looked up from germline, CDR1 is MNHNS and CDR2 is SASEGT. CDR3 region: CASSYDSNYGYTF. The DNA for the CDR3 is TGTGCCAGCAGCTACGATTCTAACTATGGCTACACCTTC.

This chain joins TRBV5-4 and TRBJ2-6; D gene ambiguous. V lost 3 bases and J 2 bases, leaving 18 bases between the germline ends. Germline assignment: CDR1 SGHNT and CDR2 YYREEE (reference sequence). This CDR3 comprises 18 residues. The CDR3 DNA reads TGTGCCAGCAGCTCCCAGAAATTGTGGGCCCCTGGGGCCAACGTCCTGACTTTC. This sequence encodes CASSSQKLWAPGANVLTF.

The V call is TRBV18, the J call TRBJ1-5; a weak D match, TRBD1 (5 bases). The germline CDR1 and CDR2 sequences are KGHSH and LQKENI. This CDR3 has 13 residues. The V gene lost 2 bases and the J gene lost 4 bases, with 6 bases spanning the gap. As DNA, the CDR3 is TGTGCCAGCTCACCAGGGGGGAATCAGCCCCAGCATTTT. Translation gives CASSPGGNQPQHF. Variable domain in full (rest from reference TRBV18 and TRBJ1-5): NAGVMQNPRHLVRRRGQEARLRCSPMKGHSHVYWYRQLPEEGLKFMVYLQKENIIDESGMPKERFSAEFPKEGPSILRIQQVVRGDSAAYFCASSPGGNQPQHFGDGTRLSIL.

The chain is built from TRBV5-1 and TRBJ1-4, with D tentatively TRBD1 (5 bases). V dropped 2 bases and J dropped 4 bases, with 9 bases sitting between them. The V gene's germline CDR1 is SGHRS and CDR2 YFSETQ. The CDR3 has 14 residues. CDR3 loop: CASSFMGGNEKLFF. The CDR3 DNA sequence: TGCGCCAGCAGCTTTATGGGGGGTAATGAAAAACTGTTTTTT.

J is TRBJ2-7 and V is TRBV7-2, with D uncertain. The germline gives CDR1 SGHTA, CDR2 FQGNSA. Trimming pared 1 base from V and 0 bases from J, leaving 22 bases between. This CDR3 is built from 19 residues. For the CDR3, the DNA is TGTGCCAGCAGCTTAGTAAAGATACGGGTCGGCGGTAGCTCCTACGAGCAGTACTTC. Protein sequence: CASSLVKIRVGGSSYEQYF. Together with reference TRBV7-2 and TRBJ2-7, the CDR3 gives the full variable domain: GAGVSQSPSNKVTEKGKDVELRCDPISGHTALYWYRQSLGQGLEFLIYFQGNSAPDKSGLPSDRFSAERTGGSVSTLTIQRTQQEDSAVYLCASSLVKIRVGGSSYEQYFGPGTRLTVT.

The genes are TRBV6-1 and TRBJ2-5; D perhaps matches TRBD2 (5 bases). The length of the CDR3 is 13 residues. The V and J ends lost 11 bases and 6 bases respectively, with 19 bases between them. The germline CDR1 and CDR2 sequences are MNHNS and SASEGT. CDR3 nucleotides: TGTGCCGGGCAAACCGGGGTCTTACAGACCCAGTACTTC. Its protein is CAGQTGVLQTQYF.

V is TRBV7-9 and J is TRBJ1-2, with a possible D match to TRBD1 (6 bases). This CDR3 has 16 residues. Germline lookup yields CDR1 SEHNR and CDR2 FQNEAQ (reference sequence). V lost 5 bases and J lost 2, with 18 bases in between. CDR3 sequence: CASSTWSGGANYGYTF. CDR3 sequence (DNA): TGTGCCAGCAGCACTTGGAGTGGGGGCGCGAACTATGGCTACACCTTC.

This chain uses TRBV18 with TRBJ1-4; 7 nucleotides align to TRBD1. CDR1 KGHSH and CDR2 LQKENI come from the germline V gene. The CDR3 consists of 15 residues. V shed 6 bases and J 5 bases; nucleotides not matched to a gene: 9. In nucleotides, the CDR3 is TGTGCCAGCTCCCGCGACCGACAGGGCAATGAAAAACTGTTTTTT. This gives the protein CASSRDRQGNEKLFF.

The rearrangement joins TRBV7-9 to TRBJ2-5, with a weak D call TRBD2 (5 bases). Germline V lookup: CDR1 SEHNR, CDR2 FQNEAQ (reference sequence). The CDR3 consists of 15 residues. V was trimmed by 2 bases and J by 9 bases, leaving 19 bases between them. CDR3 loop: CASSLRTQVVEAQYF. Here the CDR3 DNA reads TGTGCCAGCAGCTTACGAACCCAGGTGGTGGAGGCCCAGTACTTC.

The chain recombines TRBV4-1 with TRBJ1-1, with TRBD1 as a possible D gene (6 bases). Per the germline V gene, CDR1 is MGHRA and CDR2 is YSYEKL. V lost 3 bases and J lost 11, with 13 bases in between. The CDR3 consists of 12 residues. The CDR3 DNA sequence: TGCGCCAGCAGCCAGAGGGGGGGTGAGGCTTTCTTT. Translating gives CASSQRGGEAFF.

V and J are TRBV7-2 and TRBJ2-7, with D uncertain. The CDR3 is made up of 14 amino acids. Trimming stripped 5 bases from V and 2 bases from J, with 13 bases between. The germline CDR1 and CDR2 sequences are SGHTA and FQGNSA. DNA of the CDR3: TGTGCCAGCAGCCCGGGCCCCACGGCCTACGAGCAGTACTTC. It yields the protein CASSPGPTAYEQYF.

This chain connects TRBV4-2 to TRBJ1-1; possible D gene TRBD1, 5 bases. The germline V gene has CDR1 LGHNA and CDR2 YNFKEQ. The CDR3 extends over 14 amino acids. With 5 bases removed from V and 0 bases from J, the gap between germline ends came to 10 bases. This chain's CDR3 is CASSSGLMNTEAFF. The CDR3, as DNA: TGTGCCAGCAGCTCGGGACTGATGAACACTGAAGCTTTCTTT.

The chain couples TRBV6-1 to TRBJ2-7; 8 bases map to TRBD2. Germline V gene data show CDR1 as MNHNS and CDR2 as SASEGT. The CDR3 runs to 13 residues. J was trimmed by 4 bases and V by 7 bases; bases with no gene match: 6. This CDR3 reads CASTVGGAYEQYF. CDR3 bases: TGTGCCAGCACAGTCGGGGGGGCGTACGAGCAGTACTTC.

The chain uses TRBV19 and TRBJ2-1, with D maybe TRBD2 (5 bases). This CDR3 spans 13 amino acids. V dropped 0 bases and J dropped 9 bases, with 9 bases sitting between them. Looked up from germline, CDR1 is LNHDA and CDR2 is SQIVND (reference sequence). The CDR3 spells CASSIDLAGEQFF. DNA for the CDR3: TGTGCCAGTAGTATAGATCTAGCTGGTGAGCAGTTCTTC.

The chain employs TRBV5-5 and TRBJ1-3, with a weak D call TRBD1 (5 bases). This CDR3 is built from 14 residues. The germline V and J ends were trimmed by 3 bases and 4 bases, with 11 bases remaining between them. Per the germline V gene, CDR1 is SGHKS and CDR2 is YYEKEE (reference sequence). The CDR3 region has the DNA TGTGCCAGCAGCTCCGAGTGGGGGGGAAACACCATATATTTT. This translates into CASSSEWGGNTIYF.

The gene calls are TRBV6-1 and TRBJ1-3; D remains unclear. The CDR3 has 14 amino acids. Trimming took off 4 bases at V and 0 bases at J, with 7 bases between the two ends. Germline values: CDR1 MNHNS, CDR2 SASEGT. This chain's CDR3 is CASSGPSSGNTIYF. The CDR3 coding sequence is TGTGCCAGCAGTGGACCTAGCTCTGGAAACACCATATATTTT.

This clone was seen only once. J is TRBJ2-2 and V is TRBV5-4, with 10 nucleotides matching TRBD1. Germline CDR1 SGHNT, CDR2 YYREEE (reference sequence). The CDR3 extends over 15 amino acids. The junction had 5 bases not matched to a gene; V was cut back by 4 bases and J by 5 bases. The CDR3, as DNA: TGTGCCAGCAGCGTGGGACAGGGGCTGACCGGGGAGCTGTTTTTT. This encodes CASSVGQGLTGELFF.